The next 23 T cell receptor beta chains were all read from a single sample in a study of blood T cell repertoires in COVID-19. The repertoire was sequenced with immunoSEQ multiplex PCR; TCRdb's copy has only in-frame clones and lacks some. Here the sample spans 87,000 or so clones, under 85% being singletons. Source material: peripheral blood. The source of these receptors is a woman older than 75 with COVID-19, enrolled during active disease.

This sequence joins TRBV5-1 and TRBJ1-2; D possibly corresponds to TRBD1 (5 bases). The V gene lost 2 bases and the J gene lost 1 base, with 15 bases spanning the gap. The CDR3 spans 16 residues. Germline CDR1 reads SGHRS; CDR2 reads YFSETQ. The CDR3 protein is CASSLSPGLYNYGYTF. In DNA form, the CDR3 reads TGCGCCAGCAGCTTATCCCCGGGACTGTATAACTATGGCTACACCTTC.

The V call is TRBV19, the J call TRBJ2-3; 7 bases line up with TRBD1. The CDR3 loop spans 20 amino acids. Looked up from germline, CDR1 is LNHDA and CDR2 is SQIVND (reference sequence). Trimming at V came to 3 bases and at J to 0 bases, leaving 18 bases not matched to a gene. The CDR3 reads CASSIYGQAIGGYSTDTQYF. The CDR3 DNA is TGTGCCAGTAGTATTTATGGACAGGCTATAGGCGGATATAGCACAGATACGCAGTATTTT.

The chain carries TRBV12-3 or TRBV12-4 and TRBJ2-1; tentative D call: TRBD1 (5 bases). The CDR3 runs 13 residues. Trimming removed 4 bases from V and 3 bases from J, with 7 bases in between. The CDR3 DNA follows: TGTGCCAGCAGTTGGGGCAGCTACAATGAGCAGTTCTTC. Protein sequence: CASSWGSYNEQFF.

The chain is built from TRBV7-2 and TRBJ2-4, with 7 bases that match TRBD1. Germline CDR1 reads SGHTA; CDR2 reads FQGNSA. Trimming removed 5 bases from V and 0 bases from J; junction bases left unmatched: 7. The CDR3 has 16 amino acids. CDR3 DNA sequence: TGTGCCAGCAGCCCGCGACAGGGTCTAGCCAAAAACATTCAGTACTTC. Translation: CASSPRQGLAKNIQYF.

CDR3 nucleotides: TGTGCCAGCAGTCCCTTACTAGCGGCTATTGAGGGGGATACGCAGTATTTT. Amino acid sequence: CASSPLLAAIEGDTQYF. The chain combines TRBV6-6 with TRBJ2-3, with 8 bases identical to TRBD2. The CDR3 is made up of 17 amino acids. V lost 5 bases to trimming and J lost 6 bases; unmatched junction nucleotides: 16. CDR1 is MNHNY, CDR2 SVGAGI, per germline (reference sequence).

This clone was detected once. The chain uses TRBV29-1 and TRBJ2-5; TRBD1 is a possible D gene (6 bases). CDR1 and CDR2 from the germline V gene are SQVTM and ANQGSEA. V shed 3 bases and J shed 0 bases, with 8 bases lying between them. This CDR3 contains 13 residues. The CDR3 spells CSVDGTNQETQYF. CDR3 in DNA: TGCAGCGTTGACGGGACAAACCAAGAGACCCAGTACTTC.

This clone was seen only once. This chain uses TRBV2 with TRBJ1-3; the match to TRBD1 covers 8 bases. CDR1 SNHLY and CDR2 FYNNEI come from the germline V gene. The CDR3 consists of 17 residues. The ends lost 7 bases at V and 2 bases at J; junction bases unmatched: 13. CDR3 region: CASTLPDRELPGNTIYF. CDR3 nucleotide sequence: TGTGCCAGCACCTTGCCGGACAGGGAGTTACCTGGAAACACCATATATTTT.

There are a few counts of this clone. The chain joins TRBV5-6 to TRBJ1-4; 8 nucleotides match TRBD1. CDR1 SGHDT and CDR2 YYEEEE come from the germline V gene. The ends lost 1 base at V and 2 bases at J; junction bases unmatched: 1. There are 15 residues in the CDR3. The DNA for the CDR3 is TGTGCCAGCAGCTTGTGGACAGGGACTAATGAAAAACTGTTTTTT. Translated: CASSLWTGTNEKLFF.

This rearrangement joins TRBV28 to TRBJ2-3; 7 bases fit TRBD1. Losses at the gene ends were 10 bases for V and 4 bases for J; bases not matched to a gene: 8. This CDR3 spans 13 amino acids. The germline gives CDR1 MDHEN, CDR2 SYDVKM. The chain's CDR3 is CATSDRASDTQYF. Here the CDR3 DNA reads TGTGCCACCTCAGACAGGGCCTCAGATACGCAGTATTTT.

In its sample, this clone was seen a few times. Other DNA sequences in this specimen translate into the identical CDR3. This chain joins TRBV5-4 and TRBJ1-2, with D perhaps matching TRBD1 (5 bases). Germline V gene sequence: CDR1 SGHNT, CDR2 YYREEE (reference sequence). Trimming shortened V by 0 bases and J by 4 bases, and 10 bases separated the two germline ends. CDR3 length equals 14 residues. CDR3 nucleotide sequence: TGTGCCAGCAGCTTGGACTTGGGGGGCTATGGCTACACCTTC. It yields the protein CASSLDLGGYGYTF.

This chain links TRBV10-3 with TRBJ2-2; possible D gene TRBD1, 6 bases. V was trimmed by 3 bases and J by 2 bases, leaving 13 bases between them. The CDR3 loop spans 16 amino acids. CDR1 is ENHRY, CDR2 SYGVKD, per germline. CDR3 loop: CAISEGDRLNTGELFF. The CDR3 DNA reads as TGTGCCATCAGTGAAGGCGACAGGCTCAACACCGGGGAGCTGTTTTTT.

This clone was counted once. This chain connects TRBV28 to TRBJ1-2; 7 positions match TRBD1. The CDR3 length is 16 residues. CDR1 is MDHEN and CDR2 is SYDVKM in the germline V gene. The V segment lost 6 bases and the J segment 7 bases; nucleotides outside the gene matches: 17. The chain's CDR3 is CASRGEYRGIWGGYTF. The CDR3 coding sequence is TGTGCCAGCAGGGGGGAATACAGGGGAATTTGGGGTGGCTACACCTTC.

The J gene is TRBJ2-1, the V gene TRBV9; 8 bases are shared with TRBD2. The trim removed 10 bases at V and 1 base at J, leaving 7 bases unmatched. Germline V CDR1 and CDR2: SGDLS, YYNGEE. This CDR3 comprises 14 residues. CDR3 DNA sequence: TGTGCCTCCGGGAGGGACCCATCCTACAATGAGCAGTTCTTC. Protein: CASGRDPSYNEQFF.

The chain has TRBV12-3 or TRBV12-4 and TRBJ1-1; TRBD1 matches 7 bases. The junction had 3 bases not matched to a gene; V was cut back by 3 bases and J by 5 bases. This CDR3 comprises 13 residues. CDR3 DNA sequence: TGTGCCAGCAGTTTGACAGGGCAAACTGAAGCTTTCTTT. Translating gives CASSLTGQTEAFF.

The chain is built from TRBV2 and TRBJ1-2; 7 bases match TRBD1. The CDR3 loop spans 13 amino acids. The trim removed 5 bases at V and 8 bases at J, leaving 8 bases unmatched. Germline V gene sequence: CDR1 SNHLY, CDR2 FYNNEI. The CDR3 region has the DNA TGTGCCAGCAGTCAGCACAGGGGTGAAGGCTACACCTTC. Translating gives CASSQHRGEGYTF.

Concerning this clone itself: One end of the junction fails to match germline, which may point to a read error. The chain joins TRBV7-7 to TRBJ1-1, with TRBD1 identical over 8 bases. Germline CDR1 is SSHAT and CDR2 is FNYEAQ (reference sequence). The CDR3 contains 18 residues. The CDR3 protein is CASSLAYPDRDGYTEAFF. CDR3 nucleotide sequence: TGTGCTAGCAGCTTAGCGTATCCGGACAGGGATGGGTACACTGAAGCTTTCTTT.

This chain connects TRBV30 to TRBJ2-7, with 7 nucleotides matching TRBD1. Germline trimming cut 0 bases from V and 3 bases from J; bases unmatched to any gene: 5. The CDR3 length is 14 residues. CDR1 is GTSNPN and CDR2 is SVGIG in the germline V gene (reference sequence). This CDR3 is CAWSVPGTVYEQYF. The CDR3 DNA reads as TGTGCCTGGAGTGTACCAGGGACAGTCTACGAGCAGTACTTC.

The V call is TRBV6-5, the J call TRBJ2-7; 8 bases fit TRBD1. Germline-derived CDR1 and CDR2 are MNHEY and SVGAGI. The V and J ends lost 4 bases and 4 bases, in that order; junction bases with no gene match: 3. The CDR3 has 13 amino acids. CDR3 DNA: TGTGCCAGCAGTTGGACAGGGAATTACGAGCAGTACTTC. Translation: CASSWTGNYEQYF.

The rearrangement uses TRBV2 and TRBJ1-1; D may be TRBD1 (5 bases). Trimming took 10 bases from V and 5 from J, leaving 17 bases between them. This CDR3 spans 13 amino acids. The V gene's germline CDR1 is SNHLY and CDR2 FYNNEI. CDR3 DNA: TGTGCCACCACCAGGCAGGGCTTGACTGAAGCTTTCTTT. This codes for CATTRQGLTEAFF. Full variable domain (missing parts from reference TRBV2 and TRBJ1-1): EPEVTQTPSHQVTQMGQEVILRCVPISNHLYFYWYRQILGQKVEFLVSFYNNEISEKSEIFDDQFSVERPDGSNFTLKIRSTKLEDSAMYFCATTRQGLTEAFFGQGTRLTVV.

The chain combines TRBV5-1 with TRBJ2-7, with 8 bases that match TRBD1. The CDR3 loop spans 14 amino acids. Germline CDR1 is SGHRS and CDR2 is YFSETQ. Losses at the gene ends were 4 bases for V and 4 bases for J; bases not matched to a gene: 7. The CDR3 bases are TGCGCCAGCAGCCCGGACAGGGCTATATACGAGCAGTACTTC. Amino acid sequence: CASSPDRAIYEQYF.

The chain couples TRBV27 to TRBJ1-2; tentative D call: TRBD1 (6 bases). This CDR3 comprises 14 residues. Germline values: CDR1 MNHEY, CDR2 SMNVEV (reference sequence). V lost 6 bases to trimming and J lost 8 bases, with 19 bases between them. The CDR3 sequence is CASRPQTGPGGYTF. As DNA, the CDR3 is TGTGCCAGCAGACCCCAGACAGGTCCTGGGGGCTACACCTTC.

This clone was recorded only once. This sequence joins TRBV2 and TRBJ1-6; TRBD1 agrees at 8 bases. The CDR3 is 15 residues long. CDR1 SNHLY and CDR2 FYNNEI come from the germline V gene. V was pared by 2 bases and J by 7 bases, with 4 bases of the junction left unmatched. For the CDR3, the DNA is TGTGCCAGCAGTGAACAGGGGGCGCGCAATTCACCCCTCCACTTT. This gives the protein CASSEQGARNSPLHF.

The genes are TRBV29-1 and TRBJ2-5; TRBD2 matches 7 bases. There are 12 residues in the CDR3. The V gene end was trimmed by 3 bases and the J gene end by 6 bases; junction bases not matched to a gene: 4. Germline values: CDR1 SQVTM, CDR2 ANQGSEA. The chain's CDR3 is CSVERGRKTQYF. DNA for the CDR3: TGCAGCGTTGAGCGGGGGAGAAAGACCCAGTACTTC.